This TCR beta chain was obtained from a study of T cell repertoires in cytomegalovirus infection. Study-wide results and caveats: Frequencies of public TCR beta families were cumulated, and this identified carriers of CMV plus the relevant HLA. HLA-C-restricted CMV clonotypes gave the most frequent clonotype in two of eight donors.

TCRdb redid the calling of the reads with MiXCR, one entry per CDR3 protein. The table lists over 85,000 distinct CDR3 sequences, about 15% of them singletons. With regard to this clonotype: Its matching antigen is unknown. A much larger clone lies a single base off, so this may be a read error.

The source of this sequence is a human donor in good health (CMV status not recorded). Some clones in this sample may be carry-over from other donors' samples. The sequenced material came from PBMCs.

The CDR3 loop is CASSREGQGDGYTF. DNA of the CDR3: TGTGCCAGCAGCCGTGAAGGACAGGGGGACGGCTACACCTTC. V usage is TRBV12-3 or TRBV12-4 and J usage is TRBJ1-2; TRBD1 matches 10 bases. This CDR3 is 14 amino acids long. V lost 6 bases and J lost 8; bases outside the gene matches: 9.